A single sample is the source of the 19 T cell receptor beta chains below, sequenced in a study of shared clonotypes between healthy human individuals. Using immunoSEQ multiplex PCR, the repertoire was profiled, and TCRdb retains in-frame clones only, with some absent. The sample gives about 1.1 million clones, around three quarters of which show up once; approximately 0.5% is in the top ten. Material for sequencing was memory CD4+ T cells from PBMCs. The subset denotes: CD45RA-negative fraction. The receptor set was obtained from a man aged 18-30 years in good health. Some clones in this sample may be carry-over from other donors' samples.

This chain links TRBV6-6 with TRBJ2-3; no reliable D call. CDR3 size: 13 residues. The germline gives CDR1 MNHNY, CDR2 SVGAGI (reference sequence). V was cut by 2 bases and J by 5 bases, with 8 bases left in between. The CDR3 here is CASSYGFQDTQYF. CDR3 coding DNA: TGTGCCAGCAGTTACGGATTCCAAGATACGCAGTATTTT.

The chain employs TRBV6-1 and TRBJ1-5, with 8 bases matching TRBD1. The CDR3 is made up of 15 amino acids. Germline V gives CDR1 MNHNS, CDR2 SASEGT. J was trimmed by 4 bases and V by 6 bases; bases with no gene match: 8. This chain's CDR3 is CASSGQGGRNQPQHF. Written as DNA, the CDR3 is TGTGCCAGCAGCGGACAGGGTGGCCGAAATCAGCCCCAGCATTTT.

The CDR3 DNA reads as TGCGCCAGCAGCCCCTCACTAGCGGGATTGACTGAGCAGTTCTTC. This encodes CASSPSLAGLTEQFF. The chain has TRBV5-1 and TRBJ2-1; 10 positions agree with TRBD2. This CDR3 comprises 15 residues. The V segment lost 4 bases and the J segment 9 bases; nucleotides outside the gene matches: 10. Looked up from germline, CDR1 is SGHRS and CDR2 is YFSETQ.

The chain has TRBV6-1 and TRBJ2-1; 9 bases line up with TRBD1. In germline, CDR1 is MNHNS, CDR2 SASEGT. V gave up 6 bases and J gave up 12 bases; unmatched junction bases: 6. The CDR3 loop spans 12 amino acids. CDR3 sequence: CASSSTGQGQFF. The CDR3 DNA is TGTGCCAGCAGCTCCACGGGACAGGGGCAGTTCTTC.

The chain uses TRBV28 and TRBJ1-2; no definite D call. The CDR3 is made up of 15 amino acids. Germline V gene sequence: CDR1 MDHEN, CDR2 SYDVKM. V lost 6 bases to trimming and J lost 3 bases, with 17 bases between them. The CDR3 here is CASSLAYPLDYGYTF. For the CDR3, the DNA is TGTGCCAGCAGCCTAGCCTATCCGCTAGACTATGGCTACACCTTC.

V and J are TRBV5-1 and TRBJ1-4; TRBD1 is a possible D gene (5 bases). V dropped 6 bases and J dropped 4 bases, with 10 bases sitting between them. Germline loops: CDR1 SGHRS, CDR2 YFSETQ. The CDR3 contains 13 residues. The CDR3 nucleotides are TGCGCCAGCAACCGGGACGGTAATGAAAAACTGTTTTTT. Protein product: CASNRDGNEKLFF.

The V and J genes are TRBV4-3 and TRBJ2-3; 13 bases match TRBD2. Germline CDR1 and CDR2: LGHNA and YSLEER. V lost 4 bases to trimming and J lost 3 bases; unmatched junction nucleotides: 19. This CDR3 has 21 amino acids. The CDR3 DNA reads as TGCGCCAGCAGCCCAAAAGCCCGGGACGGAGGACTAGCGGGAGTGACAGATACGCAGTATTTT. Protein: CASSPKARDGGLAGVTDTQYF.

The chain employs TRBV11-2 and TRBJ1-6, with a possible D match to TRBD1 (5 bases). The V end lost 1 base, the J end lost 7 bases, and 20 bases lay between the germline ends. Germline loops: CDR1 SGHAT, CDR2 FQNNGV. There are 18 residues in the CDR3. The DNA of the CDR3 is TGTGCCAGCAGCTTAGTTGCTCGGACATACGGAGGGAATTCACCCCTCCACTTT. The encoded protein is CASSLVARTYGGNSPLHF.

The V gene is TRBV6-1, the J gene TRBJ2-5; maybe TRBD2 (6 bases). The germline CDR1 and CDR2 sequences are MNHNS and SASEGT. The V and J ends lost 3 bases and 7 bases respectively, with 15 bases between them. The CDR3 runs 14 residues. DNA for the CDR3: TGTGCCAGCAGTGAGGAGCGGGTACAGAGGACCCAGTACTTC. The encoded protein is CASSEERVQRTQYF.

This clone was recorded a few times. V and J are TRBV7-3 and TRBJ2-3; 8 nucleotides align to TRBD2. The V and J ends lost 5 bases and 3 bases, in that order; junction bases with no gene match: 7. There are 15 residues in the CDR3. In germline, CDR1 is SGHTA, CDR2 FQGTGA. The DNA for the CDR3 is TGTGCCAGCAGCCCTAGCGGGTCCCGAACAGATACGCAGTATTTT. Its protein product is CASSPSGSRTDTQYF.

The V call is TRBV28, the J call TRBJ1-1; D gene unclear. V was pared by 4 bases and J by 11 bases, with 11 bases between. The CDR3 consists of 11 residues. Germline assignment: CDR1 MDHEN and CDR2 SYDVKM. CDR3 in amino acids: CASSSEDSAFF. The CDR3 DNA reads TGTGCCAGCAGTTCAGAAGACTCGGCTTTCTTT.

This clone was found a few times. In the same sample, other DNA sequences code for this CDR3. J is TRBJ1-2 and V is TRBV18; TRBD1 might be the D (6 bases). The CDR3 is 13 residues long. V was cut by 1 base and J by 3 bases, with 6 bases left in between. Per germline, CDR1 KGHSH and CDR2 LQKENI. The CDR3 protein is CASSPRTDYGYTF. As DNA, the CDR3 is TGTGCCAGCTCACCACGGACAGACTATGGCTACACCTTC. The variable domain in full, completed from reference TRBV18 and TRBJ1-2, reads NAGVMQNPRHLVRRRGQEARLRCSPMKGHSHVYWYRQLPEEGLKFMVYLQKENIIDESGMPKERFSAEFPKEGPSILRIQQVVRGDSAAYFCASSPRTDYGYTFGSGTRLTVV.

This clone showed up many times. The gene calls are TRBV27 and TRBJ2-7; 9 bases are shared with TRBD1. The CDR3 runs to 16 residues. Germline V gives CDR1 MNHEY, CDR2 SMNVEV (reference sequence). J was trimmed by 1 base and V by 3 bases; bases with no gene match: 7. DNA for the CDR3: TGTGCCAGCAGTTTGGGGGGGACAGGGAGATCCTACGAGCAGTACTTC. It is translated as CASSLGGTGRSYEQYF.

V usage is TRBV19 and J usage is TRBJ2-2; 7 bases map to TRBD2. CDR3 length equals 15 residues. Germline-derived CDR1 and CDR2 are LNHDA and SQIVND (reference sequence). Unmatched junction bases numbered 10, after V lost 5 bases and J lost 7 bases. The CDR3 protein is CASSAPAGAGGELFF. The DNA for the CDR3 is TGTGCCAGTAGTGCCCCGGCGGGAGCCGGCGGGGAGCTGTTTTTT.

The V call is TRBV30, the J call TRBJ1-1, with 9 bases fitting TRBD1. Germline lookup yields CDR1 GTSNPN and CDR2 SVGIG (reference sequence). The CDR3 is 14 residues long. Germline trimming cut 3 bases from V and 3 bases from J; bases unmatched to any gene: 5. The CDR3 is CAWRDRDRDTEAFF. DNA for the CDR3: TGTGCCTGGAGGGACCGGGACAGGGACACTGAAGCTTTCTTT.

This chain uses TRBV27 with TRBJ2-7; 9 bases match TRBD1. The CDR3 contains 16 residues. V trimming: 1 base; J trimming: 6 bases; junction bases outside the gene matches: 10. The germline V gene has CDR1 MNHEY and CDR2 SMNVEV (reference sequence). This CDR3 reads CASSLWSGQGVGEQYF. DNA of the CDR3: TGTGCCAGCAGTTTATGGTCGGGACAGGGAGTCGGCGAGCAGTACTTC.

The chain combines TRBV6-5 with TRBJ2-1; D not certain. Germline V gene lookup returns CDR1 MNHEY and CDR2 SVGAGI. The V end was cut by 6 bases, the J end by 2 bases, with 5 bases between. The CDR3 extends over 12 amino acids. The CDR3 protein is CASRATYNEQFF. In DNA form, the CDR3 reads TGTGCCAGCAGGGCAACCTACAATGAGCAGTTCTTC.

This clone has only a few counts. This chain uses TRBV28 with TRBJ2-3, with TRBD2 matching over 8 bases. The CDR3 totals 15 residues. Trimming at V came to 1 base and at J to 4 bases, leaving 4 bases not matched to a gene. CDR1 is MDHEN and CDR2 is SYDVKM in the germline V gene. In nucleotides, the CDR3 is TGTGCCAGCAGTTTATCCGGGAGGGCCCCAGATACGCAGTATTTT. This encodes CASSLSGRAPDTQYF.

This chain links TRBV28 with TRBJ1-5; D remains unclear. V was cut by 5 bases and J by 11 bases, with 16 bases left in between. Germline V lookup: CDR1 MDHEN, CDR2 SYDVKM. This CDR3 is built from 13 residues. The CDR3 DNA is TGTGCCAGCAGTCGGGCCCTAGGTATGACCCAGCATTTT. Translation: CASSRALGMTQHF. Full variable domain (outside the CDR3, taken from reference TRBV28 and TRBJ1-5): DVKVTQSSRYLVKRTGEKVFLECVQDMDHENMFWYRQDPGLGLRLIYFSYDVKMKEKGDIPEGYSVSREKKERFSLILESASTNQTSMYLCASSRALGMTQHFGDGTRLSIL.